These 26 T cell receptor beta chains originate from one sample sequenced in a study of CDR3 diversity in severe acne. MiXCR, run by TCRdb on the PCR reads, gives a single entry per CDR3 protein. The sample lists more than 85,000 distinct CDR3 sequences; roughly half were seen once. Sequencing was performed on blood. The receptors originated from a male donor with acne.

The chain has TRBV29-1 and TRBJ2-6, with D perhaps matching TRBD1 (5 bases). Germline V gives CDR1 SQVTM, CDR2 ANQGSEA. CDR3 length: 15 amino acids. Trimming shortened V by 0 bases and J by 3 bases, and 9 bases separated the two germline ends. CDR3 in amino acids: CSVEERGFGANVLTF. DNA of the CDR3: TGCAGCGTTGAAGAAAGGGGTTTTGGGGCCAACGTCCTGACTTTC.

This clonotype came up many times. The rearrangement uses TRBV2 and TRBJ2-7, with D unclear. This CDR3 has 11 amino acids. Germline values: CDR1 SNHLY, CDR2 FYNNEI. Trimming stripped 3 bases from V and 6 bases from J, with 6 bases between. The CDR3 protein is CASSDISEQYF. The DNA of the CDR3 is TGTGCCAGCAGTGACATCTCCGAGCAGTACTTC.

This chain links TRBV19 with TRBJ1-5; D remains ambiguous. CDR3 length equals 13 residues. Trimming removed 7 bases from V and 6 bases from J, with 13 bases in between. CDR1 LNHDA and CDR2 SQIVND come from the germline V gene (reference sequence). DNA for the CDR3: TGTGCCAGTACCGACGGACTGCTTCAGCCCCAGCATTTT. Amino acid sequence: CASTDGLLQPQHF.

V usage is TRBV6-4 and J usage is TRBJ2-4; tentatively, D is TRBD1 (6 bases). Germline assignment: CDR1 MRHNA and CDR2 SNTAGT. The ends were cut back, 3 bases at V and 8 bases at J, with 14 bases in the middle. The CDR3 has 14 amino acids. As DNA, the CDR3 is TGTGCCAGCAGTGAAGGCCAGGGGAGTGACATTCAGTACTTC. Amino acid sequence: CASSEGQGSDIQYF.

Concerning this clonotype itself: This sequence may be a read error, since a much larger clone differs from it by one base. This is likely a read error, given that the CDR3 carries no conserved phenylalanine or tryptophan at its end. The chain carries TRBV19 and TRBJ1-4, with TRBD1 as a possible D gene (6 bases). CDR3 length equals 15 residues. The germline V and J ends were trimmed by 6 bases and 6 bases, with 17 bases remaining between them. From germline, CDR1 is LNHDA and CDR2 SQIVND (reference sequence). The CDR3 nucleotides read TGTGCCAGTAGACCCGGGACAATCAACTATGAAAAACTGTTTCTT. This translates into CASRPGTINYEKLFL.

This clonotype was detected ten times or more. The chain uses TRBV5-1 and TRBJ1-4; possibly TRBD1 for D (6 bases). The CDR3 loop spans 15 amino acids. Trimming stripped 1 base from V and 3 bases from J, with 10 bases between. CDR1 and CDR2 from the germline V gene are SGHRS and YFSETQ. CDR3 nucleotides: TGCGCCAGCAGCTTGCTGACAGGCGCTAATGAAAAACTGTTTTTT. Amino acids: CASSLLTGANEKLFF.

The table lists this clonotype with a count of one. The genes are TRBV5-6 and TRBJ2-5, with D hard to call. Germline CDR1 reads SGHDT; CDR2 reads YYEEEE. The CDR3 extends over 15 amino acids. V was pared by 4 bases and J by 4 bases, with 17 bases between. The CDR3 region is CASSGVGIRRETQYF. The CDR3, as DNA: TGTGCCAGCAGCGGGGTGGGGATTCGAAGAGAGACCCAGTACTTC. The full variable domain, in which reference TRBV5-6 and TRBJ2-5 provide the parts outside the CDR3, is DAGVTQSPTHLIKTRGQQVTLRCSPKSGHDTVSWYQQALGQGPQFIFQYYEEEERQRGNFPDRFSGHQFPNYSSELNVNALLLGDSALYLCASSGVGIRRETQYFGPGTRLLVL.

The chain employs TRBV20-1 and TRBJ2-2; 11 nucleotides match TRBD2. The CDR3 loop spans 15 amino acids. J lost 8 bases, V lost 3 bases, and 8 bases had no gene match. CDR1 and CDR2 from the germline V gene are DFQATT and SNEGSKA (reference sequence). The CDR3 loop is CSARVAGGFSGELFF. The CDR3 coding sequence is TGCAGTGCTAGGGTAGCGGGAGGGTTCTCTGGGGAGCTGTTTTTT.

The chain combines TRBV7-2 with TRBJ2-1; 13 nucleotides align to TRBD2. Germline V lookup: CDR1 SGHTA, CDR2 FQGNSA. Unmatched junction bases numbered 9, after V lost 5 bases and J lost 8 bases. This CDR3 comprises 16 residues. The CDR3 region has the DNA TGTGCCAGCAGCCCACTAGCGGGAGGGTTACGCGATGAGCAGTTCTTC. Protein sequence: CASSPLAGGLRDEQFF.

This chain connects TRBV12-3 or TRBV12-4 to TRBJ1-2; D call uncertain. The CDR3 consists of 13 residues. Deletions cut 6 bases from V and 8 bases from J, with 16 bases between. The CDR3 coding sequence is TGTGCCAGCAGCCTTGACCGACTCGGCGGCTACACCTTC. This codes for CASSLDRLGGYTF.

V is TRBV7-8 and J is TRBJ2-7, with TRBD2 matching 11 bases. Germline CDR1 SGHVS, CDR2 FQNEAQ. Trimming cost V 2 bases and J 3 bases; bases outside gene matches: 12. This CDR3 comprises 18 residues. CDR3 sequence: CASSLSGALLAGDYEQYF. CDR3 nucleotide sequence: TGTGCCAGCAGCTTATCAGGGGCCCTACTAGCGGGAGACTACGAGCAGTACTTC.

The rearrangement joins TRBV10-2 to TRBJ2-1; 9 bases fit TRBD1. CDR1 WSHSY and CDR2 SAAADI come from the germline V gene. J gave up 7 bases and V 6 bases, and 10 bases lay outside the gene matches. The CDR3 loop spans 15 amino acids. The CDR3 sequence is CASSQTGTGFNEQFF. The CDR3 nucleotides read TGCGCCAGCAGCCAAACCGGGACAGGGTTTAATGAGCAGTTCTTC.

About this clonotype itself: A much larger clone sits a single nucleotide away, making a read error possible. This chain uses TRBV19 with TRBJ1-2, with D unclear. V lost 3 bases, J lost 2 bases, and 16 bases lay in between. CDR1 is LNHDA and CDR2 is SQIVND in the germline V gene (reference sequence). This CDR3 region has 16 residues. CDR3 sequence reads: CASSMIGPDGNYGYTF. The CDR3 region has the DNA TGTGCCAGTAGTATGATAGGGCCCGACGGGAACTATGGCTACACCTTC.

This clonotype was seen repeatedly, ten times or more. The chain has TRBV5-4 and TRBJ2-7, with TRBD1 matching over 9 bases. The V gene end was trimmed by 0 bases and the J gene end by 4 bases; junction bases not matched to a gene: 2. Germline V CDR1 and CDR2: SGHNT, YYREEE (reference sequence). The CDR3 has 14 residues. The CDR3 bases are TGTGCCAGCAGCTTGGGACAGGGGGGATACGAGCAGTACGTC. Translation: CASSLGQGGYEQYV.

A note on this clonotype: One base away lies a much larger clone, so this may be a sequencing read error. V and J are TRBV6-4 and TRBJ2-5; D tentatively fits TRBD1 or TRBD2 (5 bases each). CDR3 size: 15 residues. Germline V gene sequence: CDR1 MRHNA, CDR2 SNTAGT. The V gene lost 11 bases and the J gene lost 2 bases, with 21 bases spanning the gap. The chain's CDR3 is CACTLIGDRQETQYF. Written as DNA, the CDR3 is TGTGCCTGCACTCTAATAGGGGACCGACAAGAGACCCAGTACTTC.

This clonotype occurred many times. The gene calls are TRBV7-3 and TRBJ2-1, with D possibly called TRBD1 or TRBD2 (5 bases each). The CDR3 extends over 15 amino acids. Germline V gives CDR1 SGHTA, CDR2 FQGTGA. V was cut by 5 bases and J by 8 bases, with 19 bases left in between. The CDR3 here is CASSLQGSSIYEQFF. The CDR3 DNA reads TGTGCCAGCAGCCTGCAGGGCTCTAGCATCTATGAGCAGTTCTTC. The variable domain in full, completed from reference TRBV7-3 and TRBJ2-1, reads GAGVSQTPSNKVTEKGKYVELRCDPISGHTALYWYRQSLGQGPEFLIYFQGTGAADDSGLPNDRFFAVRPEGSVSTLKIQRTERGDSAVYLCASSLQGSSIYEQFFGPGTRLTVL.

CDR3 region: CATASTGNTEAFF. DNA of the CDR3: TGTGCCACGGCATCGACAGGAAACACTGAAGCTTTCTTT. The chain employs TRBV12-3 or TRBV12-4 and TRBJ1-1, with D possibly TRBD1 on 6 matching bases. This CDR3 has 13 residues. Between the trimmed V and J ends, which lost 10 bases and 2 bases, there was a span of 14 bases.

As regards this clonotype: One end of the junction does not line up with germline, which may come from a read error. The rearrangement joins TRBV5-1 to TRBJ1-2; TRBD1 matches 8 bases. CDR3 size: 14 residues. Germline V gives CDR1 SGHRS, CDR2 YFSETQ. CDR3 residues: CACSLGQEICGYTF. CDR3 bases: TGCGCCTGCAGCTTGGGACAGGAGATCTGTGGCTACACCTTC.

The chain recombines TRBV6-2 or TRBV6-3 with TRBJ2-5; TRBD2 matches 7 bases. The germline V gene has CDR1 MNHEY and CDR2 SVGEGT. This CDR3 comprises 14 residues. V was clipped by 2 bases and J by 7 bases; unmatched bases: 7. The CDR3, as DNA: TGTGCCAGCAGTTACCCAGGACTAGTGACGACCCAGTACTTC. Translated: CASSYPGLVTTQYF.

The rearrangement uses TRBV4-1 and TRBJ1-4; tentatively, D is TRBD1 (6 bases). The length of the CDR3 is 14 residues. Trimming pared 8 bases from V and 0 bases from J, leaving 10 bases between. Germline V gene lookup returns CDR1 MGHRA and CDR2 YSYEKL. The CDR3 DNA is TGCGCCAGCCTTCGGGGGCCAACTAATGAAAAACTGTTTTTT. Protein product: CASLRGPTNEKLFF.

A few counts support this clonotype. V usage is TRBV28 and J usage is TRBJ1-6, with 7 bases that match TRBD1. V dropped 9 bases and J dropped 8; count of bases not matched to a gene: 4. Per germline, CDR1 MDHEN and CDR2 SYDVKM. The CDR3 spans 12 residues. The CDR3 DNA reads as TGTGCCAGACAGGGGTGCGATTCACCCCTCCACTTT. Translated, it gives CARQGCDSPLHF.

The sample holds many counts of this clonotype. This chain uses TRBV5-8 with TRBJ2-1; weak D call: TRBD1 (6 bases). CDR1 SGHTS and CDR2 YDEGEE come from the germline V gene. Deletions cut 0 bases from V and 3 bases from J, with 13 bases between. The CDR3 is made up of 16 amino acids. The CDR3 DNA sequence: TGTGCCAGCAGCTTGGGACAGGCCACCTACTACAATGAGCAGTTCTTC. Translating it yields CASSLGQATYYNEQFF. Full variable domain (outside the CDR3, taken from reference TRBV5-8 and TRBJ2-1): EAGVTQSPTHLIKTRGQQATLRCSPISGHTSVYWYQQALGLGLQFLLWYDEGEERNRGNFPPRFSGRQFPNYSSELNVNALELEDSALYLCASSLGQATYYNEQFFGPGTRLTVL.

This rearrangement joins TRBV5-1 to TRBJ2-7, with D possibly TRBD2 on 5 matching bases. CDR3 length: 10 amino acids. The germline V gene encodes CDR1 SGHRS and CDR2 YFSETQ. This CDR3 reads CVQAGYEQYF. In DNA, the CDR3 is TGCGTCCAGGCGGGCTACGAGCAGTACTTC.

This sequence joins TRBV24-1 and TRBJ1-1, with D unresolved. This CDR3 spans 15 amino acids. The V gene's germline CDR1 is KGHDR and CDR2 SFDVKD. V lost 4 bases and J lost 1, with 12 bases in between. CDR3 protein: CATSETGSGNTEAFF. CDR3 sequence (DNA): TGTGCCACCAGTGAGACCGGGTCAGGGAACACTGAAGCTTTCTTT.

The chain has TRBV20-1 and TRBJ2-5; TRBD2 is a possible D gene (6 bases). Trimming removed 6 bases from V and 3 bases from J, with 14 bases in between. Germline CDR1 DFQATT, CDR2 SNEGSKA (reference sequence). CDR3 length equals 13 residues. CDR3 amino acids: CSAFPWEEETQYF. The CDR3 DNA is TGCAGTGCCTTCCCATGGGAGGAAGAGACCCAGTACTTC.

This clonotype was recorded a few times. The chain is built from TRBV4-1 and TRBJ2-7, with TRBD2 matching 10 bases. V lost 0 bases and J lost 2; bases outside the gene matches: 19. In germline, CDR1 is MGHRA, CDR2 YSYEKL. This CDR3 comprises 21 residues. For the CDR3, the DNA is TGCGCCAGCAGCCAAGATACCCTACTAGCGGGAAACCGACTCGGACCCTACGAGCAGTACGTC. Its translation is CASSQDTLLAGNRLGPYEQYV.